This TCR beta chain was identified in a study of regulatory T cells in long-lasting Graves disease. The authors built TCR beta libraries using iRepertoire HTBI primers and Arm-PCR of CDR3 regions. TCRdb recomputed calls from the multiplex PCR reads with MiXCR, one row per CDR3 protein. The sample contains roughly 420,000 distinct CDR3 sequences, about 15% of which appear only once. The time point denotes: newly diagnosed GD, antithyroid drugs for less than 3 months. From RNA extracted from PBMCs, the TCR library was made. Notes on this clonotype: A read error may account for a junction end that differs from germline.

Germline CDR1 is SGHKS and CDR2 is YYEKEE (reference sequence). The CDR3 is 15 residues long. The same sample was also used in a study of T cells in Graves' hyperthyroidism and ophthalmopathy.

The clonotype originates from a woman in her thirties with Graves disease. The sample consisted of peripheral blood mononuclear cells (PBMCs), taken at new diagnosis, from a patient treated with antithyroid drugs. The chain combines TRBV5-5 with TRBJ2-3; D may be TRBD2 (7 bases). The CDR3 reads CASRQGGGREDTQYF. DNA of the CDR3: TGCGCCAGCAGGCAAGGGGGAGGGCGAGAAGATACGCAGTATTTT.